This T cell receptor (beta chain) was sequenced for a study of blood T cell repertoires in COVID-19. Turning to the study itself: In each case, the material was cDNA or gDNA derived from T cells, B-cell-depleted T cells, or PBMCs.

This CDR3 contains 13 residues. Germline lookup yields CDR1 MNHEY and CDR2 SVGAGI. V was clipped by 6 bases and J by 4 bases; unmatched bases: 5. Per the authors' pipeline: Nucleated cell counts were estimated from reference gene primer amplification. TCRdb's table, derived via immunoSEQ multiplex PCR, lists solely in-frame clones and lacks some. That table supplies the V and J calls and clone size; D and trimming were determined from the DNA. This table holds about 50,000 clones, about 80% found once. The source material was peripheral blood. This TCR came from a man aged 50-60 years with active or convalescent COVID-19. The chain combines TRBV6-5 with TRBJ1-2; 7 bases map to TRBD1. CDR3 loop: CASRLQGSYGYTF. For the CDR3, the DNA is TGTGCCAGCAGGCTACAGGGGAGCTATGGCTACACCTTC.